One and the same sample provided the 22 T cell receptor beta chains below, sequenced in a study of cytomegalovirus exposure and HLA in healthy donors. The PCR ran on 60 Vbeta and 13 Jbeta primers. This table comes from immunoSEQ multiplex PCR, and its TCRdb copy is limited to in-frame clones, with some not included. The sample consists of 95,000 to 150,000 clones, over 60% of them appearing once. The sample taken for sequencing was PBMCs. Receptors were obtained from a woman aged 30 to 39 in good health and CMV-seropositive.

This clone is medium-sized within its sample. CDR3 bases: TGTGCCAGCAGGGGGCTACAGGGGAGCACTGAAGCTTTCTTT. Translating gives CASRGLQGSTEAFF. The chain couples TRBV2 to TRBJ1-1; the match to TRBD1 covers 7 bases. V shed 6 bases and J 4 bases; nucleotides not matched to a gene: 8. The V gene's germline CDR1 is SNHLY and CDR2 FYNNEI. The CDR3 is 14 residues long.

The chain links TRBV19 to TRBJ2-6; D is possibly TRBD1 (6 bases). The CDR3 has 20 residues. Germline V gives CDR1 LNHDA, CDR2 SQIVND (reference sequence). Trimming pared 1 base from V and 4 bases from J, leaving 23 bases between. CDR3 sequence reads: CASSIGLKGHSLAGANVLTF. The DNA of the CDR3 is TGTGCCAGTAGTATAGGGCTGAAGGGACACTCCTTGGCGGGGGCCAACGTCCTGACTTTC. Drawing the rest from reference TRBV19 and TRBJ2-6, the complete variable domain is DGGITQSPKYLFRKEGQNVTLSCEQNLNHDAMYWYRQDPGQGLRLIYYSQIVNDFQKGDIAEGYSVSREKKESFPLTVTSAQKNPTAFYLCASSIGLKGHSLAGANVLTFGAGSRLTVL.

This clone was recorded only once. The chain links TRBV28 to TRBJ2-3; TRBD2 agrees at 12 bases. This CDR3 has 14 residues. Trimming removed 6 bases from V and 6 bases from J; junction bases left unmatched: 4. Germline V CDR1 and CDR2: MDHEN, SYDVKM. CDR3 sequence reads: CASRWGTSGDTQYF. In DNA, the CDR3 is TGTGCCAGCAGATGGGGGACTAGCGGGGATACGCAGTATTTT.

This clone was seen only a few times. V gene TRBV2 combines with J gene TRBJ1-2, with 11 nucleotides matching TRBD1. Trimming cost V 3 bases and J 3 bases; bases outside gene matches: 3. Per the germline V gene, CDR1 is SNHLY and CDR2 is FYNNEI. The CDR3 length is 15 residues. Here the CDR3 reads CASSEGQGGDYGYTF. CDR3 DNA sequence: TGTGCCAGCAGTGAGGGACAGGGGGGGGACTATGGCTACACCTTC.

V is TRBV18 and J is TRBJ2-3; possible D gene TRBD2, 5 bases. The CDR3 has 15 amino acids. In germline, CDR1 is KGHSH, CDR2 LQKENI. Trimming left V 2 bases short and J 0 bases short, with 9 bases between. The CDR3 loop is CASSPEGLSTDTQYF. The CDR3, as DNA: TGTGCCAGCTCACCAGAAGGACTGAGCACAGATACGCAGTATTTT. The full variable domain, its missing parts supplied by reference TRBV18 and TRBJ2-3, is NAGVMQNPRHLVRRRGQEARLRCSPMKGHSHVYWYRQLPEEGLKFMVYLQKENIIDESGMPKERFSAEFPKEGPSILRIQQVVRGDSAAYFCASSPEGLSTDTQYFGPGTRLTVL.

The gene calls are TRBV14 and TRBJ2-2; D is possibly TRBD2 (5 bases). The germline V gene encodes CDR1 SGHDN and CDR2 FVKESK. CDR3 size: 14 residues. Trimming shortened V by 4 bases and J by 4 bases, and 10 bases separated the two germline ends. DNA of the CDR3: TGTGCCAGCAGCCTCCGGGGAAGCACCGGGGAGCTGTTTTTT. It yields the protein CASSLRGSTGELFF. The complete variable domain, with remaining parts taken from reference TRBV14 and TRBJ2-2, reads EAGVTQFPSHSVIEKGQTVTLRCDPISGHDNLYWYRRVMGKEIKFLLHFVKESKQDESGMPNNRFLAERTGGTYSTLKVQPAELEDSGVYFCASSLRGSTGELFFGEGSRLTVL.

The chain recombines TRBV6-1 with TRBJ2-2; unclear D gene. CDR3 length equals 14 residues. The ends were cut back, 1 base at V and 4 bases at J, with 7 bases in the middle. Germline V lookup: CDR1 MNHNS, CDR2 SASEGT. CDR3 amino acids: CASSEVLFTGELFF. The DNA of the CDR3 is TGTGCCAGCAGTGAAGTTCTTTTCACCGGGGAGCTGTTTTTT.

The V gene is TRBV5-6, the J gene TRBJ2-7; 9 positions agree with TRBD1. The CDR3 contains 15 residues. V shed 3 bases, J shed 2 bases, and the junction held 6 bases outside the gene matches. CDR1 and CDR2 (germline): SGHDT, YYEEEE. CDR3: CASSSTYRGPYEQYF. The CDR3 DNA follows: TGTGCCAGCAGCTCTACTTACAGGGGGCCCTACGAGCAGTACTTC. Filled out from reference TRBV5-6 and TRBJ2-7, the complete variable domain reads DAGVTQSPTHLIKTRGQQVTLRCSPKSGHDTVSWYQQALGQGPQFIFQYYEEEERQRGNFPDRFSGHQFPNYSSELNVNALLLGDSALYLCASSSTYRGPYEQYFGPGTRLTVT.

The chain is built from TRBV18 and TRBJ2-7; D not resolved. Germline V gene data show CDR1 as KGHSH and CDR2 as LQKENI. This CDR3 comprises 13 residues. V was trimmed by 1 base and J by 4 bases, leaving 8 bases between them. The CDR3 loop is CASSPLSSYEQYF. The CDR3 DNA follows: TGTGCCAGCTCACCACTAAGCTCATACGAGCAGTACTTC.

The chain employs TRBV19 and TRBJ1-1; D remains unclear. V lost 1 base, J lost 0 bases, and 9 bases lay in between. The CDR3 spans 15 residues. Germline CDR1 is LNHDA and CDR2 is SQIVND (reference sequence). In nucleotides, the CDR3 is TGTGCCAGTAGTATAGCGGCCACTATGAACACTGAAGCTTTCTTT. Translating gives CASSIAATMNTEAFF. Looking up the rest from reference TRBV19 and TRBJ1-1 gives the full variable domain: DGGITQSPKYLFRKEGQNVTLSCEQNLNHDAMYWYRQDPGQGLRLIYYSQIVNDFQKGDIAEGYSVSREKKESFPLTVTSAQKNPTAFYLCASSIAATMNTEAFFGQGTRLTVV.

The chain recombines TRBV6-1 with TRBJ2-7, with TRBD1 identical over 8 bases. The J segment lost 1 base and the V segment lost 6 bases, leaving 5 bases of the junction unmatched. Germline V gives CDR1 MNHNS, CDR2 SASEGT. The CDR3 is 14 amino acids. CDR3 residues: CASRPRQGSYEQYF. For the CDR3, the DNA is TGTGCCAGCAGGCCGAGACAGGGGTCCTACGAGCAGTACTTC.

CDR3 amino acids: CASSAPSGGNYNEQFF. The CDR3 DNA follows: TGTGCCAGCAGCGCTCCTAGCGGGGGGAACTACAATGAGCAGTTCTTC. This chain connects TRBV9 to TRBJ2-1; TRBD2 matches at 11 bases. V trimming: 3 bases; J trimming: 3 bases; junction bases outside the gene matches: 5. The CDR3 runs 16 residues. Germline assignment: CDR1 SGDLS and CDR2 YYNGEE.

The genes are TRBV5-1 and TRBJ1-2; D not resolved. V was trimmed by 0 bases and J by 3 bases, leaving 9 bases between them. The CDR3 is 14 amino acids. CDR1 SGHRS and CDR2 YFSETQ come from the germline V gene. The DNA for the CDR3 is TGCGCCAGCAGCTTGGCAGGATATGACTATGGCTACACCTTC. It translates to CASSLAGYDYGYTF.

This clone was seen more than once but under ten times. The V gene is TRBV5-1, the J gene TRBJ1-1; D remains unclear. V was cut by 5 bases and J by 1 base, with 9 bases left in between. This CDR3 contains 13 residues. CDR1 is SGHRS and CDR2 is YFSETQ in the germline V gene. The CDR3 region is CASSNARNTEAFF. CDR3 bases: TGCGCCAGCAGTAATGCGAGGAACACTGAAGCTTTCTTT.

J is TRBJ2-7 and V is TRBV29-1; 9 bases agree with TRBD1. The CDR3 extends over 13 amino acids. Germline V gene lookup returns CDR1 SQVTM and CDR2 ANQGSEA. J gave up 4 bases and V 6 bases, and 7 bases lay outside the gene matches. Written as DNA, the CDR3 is TGCAGCGTCATCGACAGGGGGTATTACGAGCAGTACTTC. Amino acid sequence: CSVIDRGYYEQYF.

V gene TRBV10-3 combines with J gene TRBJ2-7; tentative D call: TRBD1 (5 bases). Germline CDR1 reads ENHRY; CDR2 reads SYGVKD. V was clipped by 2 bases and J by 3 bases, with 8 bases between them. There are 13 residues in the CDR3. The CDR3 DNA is TGTGCCATCAGTGAGAGGCAGGGCTACGAGCAGTACTTC. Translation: CAISERQGYEQYF.

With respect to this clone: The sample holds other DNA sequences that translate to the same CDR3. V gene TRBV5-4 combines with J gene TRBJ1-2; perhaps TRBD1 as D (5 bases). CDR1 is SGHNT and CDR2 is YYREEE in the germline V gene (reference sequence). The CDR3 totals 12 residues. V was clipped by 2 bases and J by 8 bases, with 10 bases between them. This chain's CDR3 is CASSFSGVGYTF. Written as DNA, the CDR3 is TGTGCCAGCAGCTTTTCGGGGGTAGGCTACACCTTC.

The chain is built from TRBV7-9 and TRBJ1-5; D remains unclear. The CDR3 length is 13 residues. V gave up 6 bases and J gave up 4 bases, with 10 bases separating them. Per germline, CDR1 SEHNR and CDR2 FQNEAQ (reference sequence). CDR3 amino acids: CASSSGFNQPQHF. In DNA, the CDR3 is TGTGCCAGCAGTTCGGGTTTTAATCAGCCCCAGCATTTT. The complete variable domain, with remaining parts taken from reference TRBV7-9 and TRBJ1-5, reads DTGVSQNPRHKITKRGQNVTFRCDPISEHNRLYWYRQTLGQGPEFLTYFQNEAQLEKSRLLSDRFSAERPKGSFSTLEIQRTEQGDSAMYLCASSSGFNQPQHFGDGTRLSIL.

Here the CDR3 DNA reads TGTGCCAGCAGTTTCTGGGGGACTGGAAGCACAGATACGCAGTATTTT. Protein sequence: CASSFWGTGSTDTQYF. The chain combines TRBV27 with TRBJ2-3, with a tentative D call TRBD2 (6 bases). Germline CDR1 and CDR2: MNHEY and SMNVEV (reference sequence). The V end was cut by 3 bases, the J end by 0 bases, with 13 bases between. The CDR3 has 16 residues.

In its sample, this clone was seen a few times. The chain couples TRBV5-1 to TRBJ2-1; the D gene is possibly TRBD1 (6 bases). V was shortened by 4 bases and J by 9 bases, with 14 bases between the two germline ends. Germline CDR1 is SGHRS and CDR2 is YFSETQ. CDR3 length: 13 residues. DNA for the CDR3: TGCGCCAGCAGCCCGGACAGCTTGGCTGAGCAGTTCTTC. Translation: CASSPDSLAEQFF.

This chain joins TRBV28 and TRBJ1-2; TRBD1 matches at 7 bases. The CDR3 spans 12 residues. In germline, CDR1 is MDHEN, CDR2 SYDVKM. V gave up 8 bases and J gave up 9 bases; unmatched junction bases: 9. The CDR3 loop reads CASSMGTARYTF. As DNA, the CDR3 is TGTGCCAGCTCTATGGGGACAGCTCGCTACACCTTC.

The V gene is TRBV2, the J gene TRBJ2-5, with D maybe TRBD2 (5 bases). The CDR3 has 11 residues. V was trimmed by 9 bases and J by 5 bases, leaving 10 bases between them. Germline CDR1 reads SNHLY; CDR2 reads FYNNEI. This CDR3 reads CASGPGETQYF. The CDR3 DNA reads TGTGCCAGTGGACCGGGGGAGACCCAGTACTTC.